This entry lists 7 T cell receptor beta chains sequenced from one sample in a study of blood T cell repertoires in COVID-19. TCRdb's copy holds only in-frame clones and misses some; the assay was immunoSEQ multiplex PCR. The table shows under 250,000 clones, with roughly 84% occurring only once. Sequenced input: peripheral blood. Receptors were obtained from a woman aged 40 to 55 who had recovered from COVID-19.

The J gene is TRBJ2-5, the V gene TRBV3-1 (or the pseudogene TRBV3-2); TRBD2 is a possible D gene (5 bases). This CDR3 has 15 amino acids. V gave up 1 base and J gave up 5 bases, with 14 bases separating them. Germline V gene lookup returns CDR1 LGHDT and CDR2 YNNKEL (reference sequence). This CDR3 reads CASSQVVGMWETQYF. The CDR3 DNA reads as TGTGCCAGCAGCCAAGTAGTCGGGATGTGGGAGACCCAGTACTTC.

This chain joins TRBV6-1 and TRBJ2-4; D uncertain. Germline CDR1 and CDR2: MNHNS and SASEGT. Trimming pared 1 base from V and 1 base from J, leaving 5 bases between. This CDR3 is built from 14 residues. CDR3 in DNA: TGTGCCAGCAGTGAAGTCGGGGCCAAAAACATTCAGTACTTC. Encoded protein: CASSEVGAKNIQYF.

This clone came up a few times. The rearrangement uses TRBV5-1 and TRBJ2-1; D remains unclear. The CDR3 has 13 residues. Germline CDR1 and CDR2: SGHRS and YFSETQ. V shed 0 bases and J shed 7 bases, with 8 bases lying between them. The CDR3 protein is CASSLGLGNEQFF. The CDR3 DNA follows: TGCGCCAGCAGCTTGGGCCTCGGGAATGAGCAGTTCTTC.

The chain is built from TRBV5-4 and TRBJ1-6, with unresolved D. CDR3 length: 16 amino acids. V lost 1 base and J 9 bases, leaving 17 bases between the germline ends. Per the germline V gene, CDR1 is SGHNT and CDR2 is YYREEE (reference sequence). The CDR3 nucleotides are TGTGCCAGCAGCTTGCCGACCGGGGATCCGAGTTCACCCCTCCACTTT. It specifies CASSLPTGDPSSPLHF.

This rearrangement joins TRBV7-8 to TRBJ1-1; D call uncertain. The ends were cut back, 5 bases at V and 7 bases at J, with 11 bases in the middle. This CDR3 has 12 amino acids. Germline-derived CDR1 and CDR2 are SGHVS and FQNEAQ. The CDR3 nucleotides are TGTGCCAGCAGCCCAGACATGTTTGAAGCTTTCTTT. Protein sequence: CASSPDMFEAFF.

This chain uses TRBV29-1 with TRBJ1-1; no reliable D call. In germline, CDR1 is SQVTM, CDR2 ANQGSEA. CDR3 length equals 12 residues. V lost 4 bases to trimming and J lost 6 bases, with 12 bases between them. The CDR3 loop reads CSVGAGFAEAFF. CDR3 DNA: TGCAGCGTTGGGGCGGGGTTTGCTGAAGCTTTCTTT.

Of note for this clone: Its ends do not fully match the called genes, so a read error is possible. The genes are TRBV18 and TRBJ2-2; 10 bases align to TRBD1. This CDR3 contains 16 residues. Germline CDR1 KGHSH, CDR2 LQKENI. CDR3 nucleotides: TGTGCCAGCTCACTCCGACAGGGGGCGAAAACCGGGGAGCTGTTTTTT. It yields the protein CASSLRQGAKTGELFF.